Each of the 26 T cell receptor beta chains below was sequenced from the same sample in a study of cytomegalovirus exposure and HLA in healthy donors. PCR used 60 Vbeta primers and 13 Jbeta primers. Clones were sequenced by immunoSEQ multiplex PCR, and TCRdb holds only the in-frame ones, with some missing. Of 150,000 to 250,000 clones listed, 79% are singletons. Sequenced: PBMCs. The receptors were gathered from a woman in her 30s in good health and CMV-seropositive.

This chain uses TRBV4-3 with TRBJ2-7; 10 bases align to TRBD1. CDR3 length equals 15 residues. CDR1 and CDR2 from the germline V gene are LGHNA and YSLEER. V shed 3 bases, J shed 4 bases, and the junction held 6 bases outside the gene matches. The CDR3 nucleotides are TGCGCCAGCAGCCAGGCCGGGACAGGGGTTTACGAGCAGTACTTC. Its translation is CASSQAGTGVYEQYF.

This chain connects TRBV5-8 to TRBJ1-5; D gene uncertain. V dropped 0 bases and J dropped 6 bases, with 22 bases sitting between them. The CDR3 is made up of 18 amino acids. Germline assignment: CDR1 SGHTS and CDR2 YDEGEE. The CDR3 nucleotides are TGTGCCAGCAGCTTGGCCGTAGATACGTTCCTCGCGGGTCAGCCCCAGCATTTT. Residues: CASSLAVDTFLAGQPQHF. Together with reference TRBV5-8 and TRBJ1-5, the CDR3 gives the full variable domain: EAGVTQSPTHLIKTRGQQATLRCSPISGHTSVYWYQQALGLGLQFLLWYDEGEERNRGNFPPRFSGRQFPNYSSELNVNALELEDSALYLCASSLAVDTFLAGQPQHFGDGTRLSIL.

The rearrangement joins TRBV12-2 to TRBJ1-1; the DNA was not used to check the table's D call, TRBD1. TRBV12-2 corresponds to a pseudogene. There are 13 residues in the CDR3. CDR3 protein: CASRLRQGTEAFF. CDR3 DNA sequence: TGTGCAAGTCGCTTACGACAGGGGACTGAAGCTTTCTTT.

This clone was seen a handful of times. The V and J genes are TRBV13 and TRBJ1-2; D not resolved. CDR3 size: 13 residues. Trimming shortened V by 5 bases and J by 8 bases, and 15 bases separated the two germline ends. Germline V CDR1 and CDR2: PRHDT, FYEKMQ (reference sequence). CDR3 region: CASSASSYDGYTF. In nucleotides, the CDR3 is TGTGCCAGCAGCGCTAGCAGCTATGACGGCTACACCTTC.

The gene calls are TRBV5-1 and TRBJ2-1; D is unclear. V was shortened by 4 bases and J by 8 bases, with 13 bases between the two germline ends. The CDR3 runs to 13 residues. Per the germline V gene, CDR1 is SGHRS and CDR2 is YFSETQ. This CDR3 is CASSRAPSDEQFF. CDR3 nucleotide sequence: TGCGCCAGCAGCCGCGCACCGAGCGATGAGCAGTTCTTC.

The V gene is TRBV29-1, the J gene TRBJ2-7, with D perhaps TRBD2 (6 bases). CDR3 length: 12 amino acids. Germline assignment: CDR1 SQVTM and CDR2 ANQGSEA. Trimming stripped 4 bases from V and 4 bases from J, with 11 bases between. This CDR3 reads CSVGRDGYEQYF. In DNA, the CDR3 is TGCAGCGTTGGGAGGGATGGGTACGAGCAGTACTTC.

The chain recombines TRBV7-9 with TRBJ2-3, with a possible D match to TRBD2 (6 bases). The CDR3 contains 18 residues. Germline lookup yields CDR1 SEHNR and CDR2 FQNEAQ (reference sequence). V lost 5 bases and J 2 bases, leaving 23 bases between the germline ends. The CDR3 loop is CASSITFSGLENTDTQYF. The CDR3 DNA follows: TGTGCCAGCAGCATTACATTTTCGGGACTTGAAAACACAGATACGCAGTATTTT.

The chain is built from TRBV29-1 and TRBJ1-2, with D unresolved. The CDR3 covers 13 residues. V was pared by 4 bases and J by 4 bases, with 13 bases between. Germline CDR1 reads SQVTM; CDR2 reads ANQGSEA. This chain's CDR3 is CSVVDWGGYGYTF. The DNA for the CDR3 is TGCAGCGTTGTGGACTGGGGTGGCTATGGCTACACCTTC.

This clone was counted a single time. The chain combines TRBV5-1 with TRBJ2-2; 11 nucleotides match TRBD1. The length of the CDR3 is 15 residues. The germline V gene has CDR1 SGHRS and CDR2 YFSETQ. Unmatched junction bases numbered 4, after V lost 3 bases and J lost 6 bases. CDR3 bases: TGCGCCAGCAGCTCCCGGACAGGGGGCCCCGGGGAGCTGTTTTTT. Amino acids: CASSSRTGGPGELFF.

Only one count was recorded for this clone. The genes are TRBV12-5 and TRBJ1-2; D is possibly TRBD1 (5 bases). The CDR3 is 15 residues long. The V gene's germline CDR1 is LGHNT and CDR2 FRNRAP. Deletions cut 5 bases from V and 3 bases from J, with 16 bases between. In DNA, the CDR3 is TGTGCTAGTGGTCCCTATAAGGGGCTGGACTATGGCTACACCTTC. The encoded protein is CASGPYKGLDYGYTF.

The V and J genes are TRBV27 and TRBJ2-7, with TRBD2 as a possible D gene (5 bases). This CDR3 region has 14 residues. V lost 2 bases, J lost 6 bases, and 14 bases lay in between. Germline V lookup: CDR1 MNHEY, CDR2 SMNVEV (reference sequence). The CDR3, as DNA: TGTGCCAGCAGTTTAATGGCTAGCTCCCCCGAGCAGTACTTC. It yields the protein CASSLMASSPEQYF.

This chain connects TRBV9 to TRBJ1-1; a weak D match, TRBD1 (6 bases). Trimming pared 0 bases from V and 7 bases from J, leaving 13 bases between. Germline V lookup: CDR1 SGDLS, CDR2 YYNGEE. The CDR3 is 14 residues long. The CDR3 nucleotides are TGTGCCAGCAGCGTAGGCCGACAGGACCTTGAAGCTTTCTTT. Amino acid sequence: CASSVGRQDLEAFF.

The rearrangement uses TRBV7-2 and TRBJ2-3, with TRBD2 as a possible D gene (6 bases). Trimming left V 5 bases short and J 0 bases short, with 21 bases between. Germline CDR1 reads SGHTA; CDR2 reads FQGNSA. The CDR3 has 18 residues. Written as DNA, the CDR3 is TGTGCCAGCAGCCGACAAGGGGCGGGACTGGCTAGCACAGATACGCAGTATTTT. Translating it yields CASSRQGAGLASTDTQYF.

The chain is built from TRBV7-9 and TRBJ2-1; TRBD2 matches at 15 bases. Trimming cost V 5 bases and J 7 bases; bases outside gene matches: 15. The CDR3 runs 19 residues. Germline CDR1 reads SEHNR; CDR2 reads FQNEAQ (reference sequence). CDR3 bases: TGTGCCAGCAGCCAACGGATAGGACTAGCGGGAGGGCCGGGTAATGAGCAGTTCTTC. Residues: CASSQRIGLAGGPGNEQFF.

The chain joins TRBV11-3 to TRBJ2-1; 11 bases agree with TRBD2. V was clipped by 6 bases and J by 6 bases; unmatched bases: 7. The CDR3 runs to 15 residues. Per the germline V gene, CDR1 is SGHNT and CDR2 is YENEEA. The CDR3 loop is CASRKGTSGSNEQFF. The CDR3 DNA reads TGTGCCAGCAGAAAGGGGACTAGCGGTTCCAATGAGCAGTTCTTC. The variable domain in full, completed from reference TRBV11-3 and TRBJ2-1, reads EAGVVQSPRYKIIEKKQPVAFWCNPISGHNTLYWYLQNLGQGPELLIRYENEEAVDDSQLPKDRFSAERLKGVDSTLKIQPAELGDSAVYLCASRKGTSGSNEQFFGPGTRLTVL.

The chain has TRBV7-2 and TRBJ2-1, with 11 bases lining up with TRBD2. The CDR3 consists of 14 residues. After removal of 6 bases from V and 14 bases from J, the junction contained 12 bases not matched to a gene. Germline loops: CDR1 SGHTA, CDR2 FQGNSA. The CDR3 loop reads CASRLGDTSGGKFF. The CDR3 bases are TGTGCCAGCAGGCTCGGGGATACTAGCGGGGGCAAGTTCTTC.

The V gene is TRBV20-1, the J gene TRBJ1-4; the D is unclear. Per the germline V gene, CDR1 is DFQATT and CDR2 is SNEGSKA (reference sequence). Trimming cost V 6 bases and J 5 bases, with 7 bases left between them. The CDR3 extends over 11 amino acids. The CDR3 nucleotides are TGCAGTGCAGATAGCAATGAAAAACTGTTTTTT. Protein sequence: CSADSNEKLFF.

The chain has TRBV27 and TRBJ2-7; 9 nucleotides align to TRBD1. Per germline, CDR1 MNHEY and CDR2 SMNVEV (reference sequence). CDR3 length: 15 amino acids. J gave up 5 bases and V 6 bases, and 11 bases lay outside the gene matches. The CDR3 spells CASRASGTGSDEQYF. CDR3 coding DNA: TGTGCCAGCAGGGCCTCCGGGACAGGGTCCGACGAGCAGTACTTC.

In its sample, this clone was seen a few times. The J gene is TRBJ1-1, the V gene TRBV10-3; 10 bases map to TRBD1. The CDR3 spans 16 residues. Trimming took 3 bases from V and 5 from J; bases not matched to a gene: 9. Germline CDR1 is ENHRY and CDR2 is SYGVKD. The CDR3 protein is CAISDTRDRGWTEAFF. The CDR3 DNA reads TGTGCCATCAGTGATACAAGGGACAGGGGATGGACTGAAGCTTTCTTT.

CDR3 sequence reads: CASSLSGQRYYSNQPQHF. The CDR3 DNA is TGTGCCAGCAGTTTATCGGGGCAGCGATACTATAGCAATCAGCCCCAGCATTTT. V and J are TRBV27 and TRBJ1-5; possible D gene TRBD1, 5 bases. The CDR3 totals 18 residues. Trimming pared 0 bases from V and 0 bases from J, leaving 15 bases between. Germline V gives CDR1 MNHEY, CDR2 SMNVEV (reference sequence).

The chain carries TRBV6-5 and TRBJ2-1, with 9 bases that match TRBD2. The trim removed 2 bases at V and 4 bases at J, leaving 3 bases unmatched. Germline V lookup: CDR1 MNHEY, CDR2 SVGAGI. The CDR3 covers 15 residues. The CDR3 bases are TGTGCCAGCAGTTACGCTAGCGGGGATTACAATGAGCAGTTCTTC. Translated, it gives CASSYASGDYNEQFF.

The chain recombines TRBV9 with TRBJ2-2, with 9 bases identical to TRBD2. Germline values: CDR1 SGDLS, CDR2 YYNGEE. V shed 2 bases, J shed 6 bases, and the junction held 5 bases outside the gene matches. The CDR3 extends over 15 amino acids. For the CDR3, the DNA is TGTGCCAGCAGCGTTAGCGGGAGTGGTGCCGGGGAGCTGTTTTTT. Its translation: CASSVSGSGAGELFF.

This chain joins TRBV6-1 and TRBJ1-1; 12 bases match TRBD1. The CDR3 covers 16 residues. Germline CDR1 is MNHNS and CDR2 is SASEGT. J was trimmed by 5 bases and V by 3 bases; bases with no gene match: 7. The CDR3 region is CASSDWDRGLYTEAFF. In DNA form, the CDR3 reads TGTGCCAGCAGTGACTGGGACAGGGGGCTATATACTGAAGCTTTCTTT.

The chain joins TRBV27 to TRBJ1-1; the match to TRBD1 covers 9 bases. Losses at the gene ends were 6 bases for V and 8 bases for J; bases not matched to a gene: 16. Germline V gene sequence: CDR1 MNHEY, CDR2 SMNVEV (reference sequence). CDR3 length: 16 amino acids. CDR3 sequence (DNA): TGTGCCAGCAGGAGACAGGGGGAATATCGAGAGCTGGAAGCTTTCTTT. Translated, it gives CASRRQGEYRELEAFF.

The rearrangement joins TRBV18 to TRBJ1-5, with 10 bases aligning to TRBD1. V was clipped by 3 bases and J by 4 bases; unmatched bases: 6. Germline-derived CDR1 and CDR2 are KGHSH and LQKENI. This CDR3 has 16 amino acids. The CDR3, as DNA: TGTGCCAGCTCACCCCAGACAGGGGGCGAAAATCAGCCCCAGCATTTT. Residues: CASSPQTGGENQPQHF.

The V and J genes are TRBV11-2 and TRBJ1-1; D is uncertain. Germline assignment: CDR1 SGHAT and CDR2 FQNNGV. Between the trimmed V and J ends, which lost 0 bases and 2 bases, there was a span of 10 bases. The length of the CDR3 is 15 residues. The DNA of the CDR3 is TGTGCCAGCAGCTTAGATGTTGGGCATAACACTGAAGCTTTCTTT. Translation: CASSLDVGHNTEAFF.